Listed below are T cell receptor beta chains from one sample, sequenced in a study of cytomegalovirus exposure and HLA in healthy donors. Profiling relied on immunoSEQ multiplex PCR, and the TCRdb table lists in-frame clones only, not all of them. Here the sample table reports approximately 100,000 clones. The sample consisted of PBMCs. The receptors stem from a man in his fifties in good health and CMV-seronegative. Each CDR3 is given with its conserved first and last residue. A D gene is named only where the DNA matches it firmly.

>TRBJ1-4|TRBD1|TRBV27
CASSSGTGGGKLFF
TGTGCCAGCAGTTCCGGGACAGGGGGCGGAAAACTGTTTTTT
>TRBJ1-6|.|TRBV6-4
CASSPELDSPLHF
TGTGCCAGCAGCCCCGAGTTGGATTCACCCCTCCACTTT
>TRBJ1-2|.|TRBV6-1
CASSSDGGFDYGYTF
TGTGCCAGCAGCTCAGACGGGGGGTTTGACTATGGCTACACCTTC
>TRBJ2-7|.|TRBV29-1
CSVVGRGYEQYF
TGCAGCGTTGTCGGCAGGGGCTACGAGCAGTACTTC
>TRBJ1-2|.|TRBV21-1
CASSKVPLGTGPYGYTF
TGTGCCAGCAGCAAAGTCCCCCTTGGGACAGGGCCCTATGGCTACACCTTC
>TRBJ1-1|.|TRBV19
CASSITDLMNTEAFF
TGTGCCAGTAGTATAACTGATTTAATGAACACTGAAGCTTTCTTT
>TRBJ2-3|.|TRBV5-4
CASSSAGNTDTQYF
TGTGCCAGCAGCTCCGCAGGCAACACAGATACGCAGTATTTT
>TRBJ1-5|TRBD1|TRBV6-1
CASSDRDRGGQPQHF
TGTGCCAGCAGTGACAGGGACAGGGGCGGACAGCCCCAGCATTTT
>TRBJ2-2|.|TRBV19
CASSIDHPGYTGELFF
TGTGCCAGTAGTATAGATCATCCGGGGTACACCGGGGAGCTGTTTTTT
>TRBJ2-2|.|TRBV6-1
CASSESLGFGELFF
TGTGCCAGCAGTGAATCCCTAGGTTTCGGGGAGCTGTTTTTT
>TRBJ1-2|.|TRBV6-5
CASSRAPTGGYTF
TGTGCCAGCAGTCGGGCCCCTACGGGAGGCTACACCTTC
>TRBJ2-2|.|TRBV30
CAWTRIALTGELFF
TGTGCCTGGACTAGAATCGCCTTAACCGGGGAGCTGTTTTTT
>TRBJ2-3|.|TRBV5-1
CASSSGVTGTDTQYF
TGCGCCAGCAGCTCCGGAGTAACCGGCACAGATACGCAGTATTTT
>TRBJ1-3|.|TRBV25-1
CASSDLGGSGNTIYF
TGTGCCAGCAGTGATCTCGGCGGCTCTGGAAACACCATATATTTT
>TRBJ2-7|.|TRBV5-1
CASYSEAGSYEQYF
TGCGCCAGCTATAGCGAGGCGGGTTCCTACGAGCAGTACTTC
>TRBJ2-3|TRBD2|TRBV4-3
CASSLRAGADTDTQYF
TGCGCCAGCAGCCTAAGAGCGGGGGCTGACACAGATACGCAGTATTTT
>TRBJ2-7|.|TRBV25-1
CASSPSYSSYEQYF
TGTGCCAGCAGTCCGTCATACAGCTCCTACGAGCAGTACTTC
>TRBJ2-1|.|TRBV28
CASSRLLHGEQFF
TGTGCCAGCAGTAGACTCCTGCACGGCGAGCAGTTCTTC
>TRBJ2-3|TRBD2|TRBV29-1
CSLGLAGDTQYF
TGCAGCTTAGGACTAGCGGGGGATACGCAGTATTTT
>TRBJ1-2|TRBD1|TRBV6-5
CASSRDSTNYGYTF
TGTGCCAGCAGTAGGGACAGTACTAACTATGGCTACACCTTC